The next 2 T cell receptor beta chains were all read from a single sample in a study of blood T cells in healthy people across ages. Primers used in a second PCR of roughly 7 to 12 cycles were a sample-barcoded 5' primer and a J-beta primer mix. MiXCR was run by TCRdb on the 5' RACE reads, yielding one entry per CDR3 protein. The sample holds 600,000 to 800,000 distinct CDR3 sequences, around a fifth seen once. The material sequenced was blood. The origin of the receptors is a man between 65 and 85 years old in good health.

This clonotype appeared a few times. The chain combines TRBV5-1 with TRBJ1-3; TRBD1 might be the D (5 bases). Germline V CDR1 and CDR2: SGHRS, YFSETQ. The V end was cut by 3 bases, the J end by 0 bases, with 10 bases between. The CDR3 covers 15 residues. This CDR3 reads CASSWQGNSGNTIYF. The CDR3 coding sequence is TGCGCCAGCAGCTGGCAGGGCAACTCTGGAAACACCATATATTTT.

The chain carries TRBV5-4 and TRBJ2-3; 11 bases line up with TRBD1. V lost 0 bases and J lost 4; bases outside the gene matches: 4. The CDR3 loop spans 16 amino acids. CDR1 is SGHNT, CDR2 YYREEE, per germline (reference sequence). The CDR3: CASSLEGGQGADTQYF. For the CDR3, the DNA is TGTGCCAGCAGCTTGGAGGGGGGACAGGGGGCAGATACGCAGTATTTT.